This T cell receptor beta chain was retrieved from a study of beta chain features in type 1 diabetes (dated by TCRdb to the late 2010s). Regarding the study in general: Patients and healthy donors did not differ in mean age, gender distribution, total cell number or subset yield. A total of 100 million to 110 million sorted cells were examined across all samples, and a strong correlation was observed between cell number per subset and RNA yield. In the study, TCRB repertoires of sorted circulating CD4+ T cell subsets from recently diagnosed type 1 diabetes patients were compared with those of matched healthy donors. Regulatory and stem cell-like memory subsets were isolated from only 8 patients and about 8 healthy donors, whereas naive and central memory subsets came from all 30 or so donors.

The entire isolated RNA was reverse transcribed using the High Capacity cDNA Reverse Transcription Kit, and thus expressed TCRB transcripts were sequenced. Deep immunoSEQ sequencing was performed on naive, central memory and regulatory T cell samples, with an average of roughly 4 million total reads per sample. After sorted cells were lysed in RLT buffer, RNA was extracted with DNase-treated RNeasy Micro or Mini kits, with the choice depending on cell number. To prevent cross-contamination, every cell subset was processed on its own, while patient and healthy donor samples were processed together. TCRB sequences were amplified from cDNA with the immunoSEQ multiplex PCR, producing 87-bp fragments spanning the CDR3 region. Amplicons were sequenced on the Illumina HiSeq platform. In the original analysis: Synthetic template baselines were used to correct PCR bias computationally, reads within Hamming distance 2 were collapsed, and singletons that could not be merged were discarded. By aligning reads against IMGT, V, D and J genes, CDR3 length, and insertions or deletions at six rearrangement sites were assigned. Within each subset, clonotype counts were normalized to the number of sorted cells before true diversity and Gini coefficients were calculated with the tcR R package. The overlap coefficient, calculated on TCRB nucleotide sequences, was used to quantify repertoire sharing. In its TCRdb copy, this immuneACCESS table keeps in-frame sequences only and misses some clones. Where compared with another copy, unresolved V genes explain less than half of these, and the others have no known cause. V and J calls and clone size are those listed in that table; D and trimming were worked out from the DNA. This sample has approximately 38,000 clones in its table, and around 64% of those were observed once. Approximately 2% of the sample goes to the ten largest clones.

What the research found in general, with its limitations: Naive, central memory and regulatory TCRB repertoires appeared to be more alike among patients than among healthy donors. In all four CD4+ subsets, TCRB CDR3 length was moderately but significantly shorter in type 1 diabetes patients. Because cDNA rather than genomic DNA was sequenced, highly expressing activated cells could have been over-represented, although no difference in activation and CD3 levels was found between groups. PCR might favor shorter templates, but patient and control samples were amplified and corrected together, so any skew would affect both groups equally. Only small numbers of individuals were included in the HLA sub-analyses, which left unresolved whether HLA type had any influence on TCRB rearrangement. Patients with type 1 diabetes made fewer insertions and deleted more nucleotides at VDJ recombination sites, implying thymic rearrangement abnormalities.

Clipping removes 7 bases from V and 0 bases from J, with 9 as the unmatched junction base count. The cysteine opens and the phenylalanine closes a CDR3 of 17 amino acids. The DNA shown is the 51-base CDR3, in frame from base 1. The germline V gene specifies MGHDK as CDR1 and SYGVNS as CDR2. In regard to this clone: The clone's antigen remains unknown. It has no much larger one-base neighbor in the sample; base qualities were not kept.

Each donor gave one peripheral blood draw, averaging around 120 mL, which was collected into heparinised tubes. Naive, central memory, regulatory and stem cell-like memory CD4+ T cells were sorted on a BD FACSAria II using a panel including CD45RO, CCR7, CD25, CD127, CD95 and CD27. Purity was above 95% for every sorted population. Right away, PBMCs were isolated by Lymphoprep density gradient centrifugation and were stained directly, with no culture step. To minimize batch effects, samples were stained and sorted in pairs, one healthy donor with one patient per experiment. This receptor was obtained from a woman aged 25 to 39 in good health. The chain links TRBV25-1 with TRBJ2-7, with 13 junctional bases fitting TRBD2. Sequenced input: Tregs from blood. The intended sense of this specimen's cell subset or site label: regulatory CD4+ T cells. The CDR3 protein sequence reads: CASKPTSGRGDSYEQYF. The DNA sequence follows: TGTGCCAGCAAGCCCACTAGCGGGAGGGGGGACTCCTACGAGCAGTACTTC.